This TCR beta chain is from a study of blood T cell repertoires in COVID-19. At the level of the study: COVID-19 samples collected from the United States, Italy and Spain covered acute and convalescent phases.

Study processing details: Scientists estimated how many nucleated cells there were by amplifying reference gene primers. The protocol was immunoSEQ multiplex PCR, while the TCRdb copy is restricted to in-frame clones and leaves out a portion. V and J calls and clone size are copied from that table; D and trimming were computed from the DNA. The data hold some 300,000 clones, with about 90% observed a single time. Study members were between roughly 18 and 89 years old and lived in 25 or so US regions. In germline, CDR1 is SGHTA, CDR2 FQGNSA. Trimming took 7 bases from V and 0 from J; bases not matched to a gene: 8. This CDR3 is 15 amino acids long.

Sequenced sample: PBMCs or T cells enriched from blood (not recorded which). This chain joins TRBV7-2 and TRBJ2-5; 7 bases are a match to TRBD2. The sequence came from a woman between 45 and 65 years old who had been exposed to COVID-19. This CDR3 is CASTPGREYQETQYF. CDR3 in DNA: TGTGCCAGCACCCCAGGGCGGGAGTACCAAGAGACCCAGTACTTC.